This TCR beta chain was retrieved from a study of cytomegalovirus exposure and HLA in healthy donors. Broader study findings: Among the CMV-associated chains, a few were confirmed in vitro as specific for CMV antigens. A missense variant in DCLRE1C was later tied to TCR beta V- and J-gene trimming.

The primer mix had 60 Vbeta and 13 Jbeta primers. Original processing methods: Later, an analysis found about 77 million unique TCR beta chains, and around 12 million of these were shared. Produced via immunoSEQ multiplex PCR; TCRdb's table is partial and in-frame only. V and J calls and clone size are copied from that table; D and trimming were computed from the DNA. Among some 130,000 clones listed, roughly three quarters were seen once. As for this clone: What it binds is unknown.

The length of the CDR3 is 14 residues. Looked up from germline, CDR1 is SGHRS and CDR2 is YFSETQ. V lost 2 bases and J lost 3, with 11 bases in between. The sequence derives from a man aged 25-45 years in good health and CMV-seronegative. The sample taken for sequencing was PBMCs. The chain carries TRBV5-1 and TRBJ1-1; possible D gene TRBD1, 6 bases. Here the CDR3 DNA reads TGCGCCAGCAGCTTACAGGGAGAGGACACTGAAGCTTTCTTT. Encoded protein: CASSLQGEDTEAFF.